These 21 T cell receptor beta chains share one sample of origin, sequenced in a study of OX40 agonist ivuxolimab in advanced cancers. The data were produced by immunoSEQ multiplex PCR, yet TCRdb's version contains in-frame clones alone and is incomplete. The sample contains about 29,000 clones, about nine tenths of which appear only once. This material consisted of CD4+ or CD8+ T cells sorted from blood, taken in a trial of the OX40 agonist ivuxolimab. These TCRs come from an adult with an advanced solid tumor such as melanoma, head and neck, liver or kidney cancer.

This sequence joins TRBV19 and TRBJ1-4; 9 positions match TRBD1. Germline values: CDR1 LNHDA, CDR2 SQIVND (reference sequence). CDR3 length equals 15 residues. Germline trimming cut 7 bases from V and 8 bases from J; bases unmatched to any gene: 11. CDR3 amino acids: CASISTGGAEEKLFF. CDR3 DNA: TGTGCCAGTATTTCCACAGGGGGCGCGGAAGAAAAACTGTTTTTT.

This chain links TRBV6-6 with TRBJ1-2, with D perhaps matching TRBD1 (6 bases). CDR3 length: 14 amino acids. Per the germline V gene, CDR1 is MNHNY and CDR2 is SVGAGI (reference sequence). V was cut by 0 bases and J by 6 bases, with 11 bases left in between. The CDR3 nucleotides are TGTGCCAGCAGTTACTCAGGGGGAATGGATGGCTACACCTTC. It yields the protein CASSYSGGMDGYTF.

The CDR3 is CASSQDRGGIDEQYF. DNA for the CDR3: TGCGCCAGCAGCCAAGACAGGGGAGGTATCGACGAGCAGTACTTC. The genes are TRBV4-3 and TRBJ2-7, with D perhaps TRBD1 or TRBD2 (6 bases each). V lost 0 bases and J 5 bases, leaving 14 bases between the germline ends. This CDR3 comprises 15 residues. Looked up from germline, CDR1 is LGHNA and CDR2 is YSLEER.

This chain joins TRBV29-1 and TRBJ1-1; no clear D. The germline gives CDR1 SQVTM, CDR2 ANQGSEA. CDR3 length: 11 residues. V gave up 5 bases and J gave up 1 base, with 5 bases separating them. The CDR3 loop reads CSVQENTEAFF. The CDR3 region has the DNA TGCAGCGTTCAGGAGAACACTGAAGCTTTCTTT.

The V and J genes are TRBV4-2 and TRBJ2-2; TRBD2 might be the D (6 bases). V shed 1 base and J shed 4 bases, with 16 bases lying between them. Germline CDR1 LGHNA, CDR2 YNFKEQ. This CDR3 comprises 17 residues. The CDR3 loop reads CASSQVWRDASTGELFF. The CDR3 region has the DNA TGTGCCAGCAGCCAAGTGTGGAGGGATGCCAGCACCGGGGAGCTGTTTTTT.

This sequence joins TRBV4-1 and TRBJ1-1; 7 bases align to TRBD1. V lost 6 bases, J lost 3 bases, and 10 bases stayed unmatched. CDR1 and CDR2 (germline): MGHRA, YSYEKL. The CDR3 consists of 15 residues. CDR3 residues: CASSTGTEGDTEAFF. In nucleotides, the CDR3 is TGCGCCAGCAGTACCGGGACAGAAGGGGACACTGAAGCTTTCTTT.

This chain joins TRBV19 and TRBJ2-1, with 10 positions matching TRBD2. Germline-derived CDR1 and CDR2 are LNHDA and SQIVND (reference sequence). The CDR3 runs 15 residues. The junction had 2 bases not matched to a gene; V was cut back by 3 bases and J by 3 bases. This CDR3 is CASSMGLANYNEQFF. The CDR3 DNA reads TGTGCCAGTAGTATGGGACTAGCGAACTACAATGAGCAGTTCTTC.

The V gene is TRBV4-1, the J gene TRBJ2-7, with TRBD2 matching 13 bases. The CDR3 spans 15 residues. From germline, CDR1 is MGHRA and CDR2 YSYEKL. The ends lost 5 bases at V and 5 bases at J; junction bases unmatched: 6. CDR3 in amino acids: CASSITGLAGDEQYF. The CDR3, as DNA: TGCGCCAGCAGCATCACCGGACTAGCGGGAGACGAGCAGTACTTC.

The genes are TRBV4-3 and TRBJ2-1; 10 bases are a match to TRBD2. V was clipped by 3 bases and J by 4 bases; unmatched bases: 6. The length of the CDR3 is 16 residues. The germline V gene has CDR1 LGHNA and CDR2 YSLEER. CDR3 region: CASSQGIAGGYNEQFF. The DNA of the CDR3 is TGCGCCAGCAGCCAGGGAATAGCGGGAGGTTACAATGAGCAGTTCTTC.

The chain is built from TRBV28 and TRBJ2-1; TRBD2 agrees at 11 bases. The junction had 13 bases not matched to a gene; V was cut back by 7 bases and J by 5 bases. CDR1 and CDR2 (germline): MDHEN, SYDVKM. The CDR3 has 17 amino acids. The CDR3 loop is CASNPVPTSGRNNEQFF. For the CDR3, the DNA is TGTGCCAGCAACCCCGTCCCAACTAGCGGGAGAAACAATGAGCAGTTCTTC.

The V gene is TRBV27, the J gene TRBJ2-7, with D perhaps TRBD1 (5 bases). This CDR3 is built from 14 residues. Trimming left V 3 bases short and J 5 bases short, with 14 bases between. Germline CDR1 MNHEY, CDR2 SMNVEV (reference sequence). DNA for the CDR3: TGTGCCAGCAGTTTTTGGGGCTCAGTCAACGAGCAGTACTTC. It is translated as CASSFWGSVNEQYF.

V usage is TRBV21-1 and J usage is TRBJ1-1; TRBD1 is the table's D call, not checked against the DNA. TRBV21-1 is assigned pseudogene status. The length of the CDR3 is 14 residues. The CDR3 loop is CASSLGSLRGEAFF. The CDR3 coding sequence is TGTGCCAGCAGCTTAGGTTCCCTAAGGGGAGAAGCTTTCTTT.

The chain carries TRBV7-6 and TRBJ1-2, with D maybe TRBD1 (5 bases). CDR1 is SGHVS and CDR2 is FNYEAQ in the germline V gene. This CDR3 has 14 amino acids. Trimming stripped 5 bases from V and 4 bases from J, with 14 bases between. CDR3 coding DNA: TGTGCCAGCAGCCCTACCGCGACAGTCTATGGCTACACCTTC. It encodes CASSPTATVYGYTF. The full variable domain, in which reference TRBV7-6 and TRBJ1-2 provide the parts outside the CDR3, is GAGVSQSPRYKVTKRGQDVALRCDPISGHVSLYWYRQALGQGPEFLTYFNYEAQQDKSGLPNDRFSAERPEGSISTLTIQRTEQRDSAMYRCASSPTATVYGYTFGSGTRLTVV.

V and J are TRBV30 and TRBJ1-6; 8 positions match TRBD1. Germline-derived CDR1 and CDR2 are GTSNPN and SVGIG (reference sequence). The V segment lost 3 bases and the J segment 6 bases; nucleotides outside the gene matches: 7. The CDR3 is made up of 15 amino acids. The CDR3 here is CAWSILTGVNSPLHF. The CDR3 nucleotides read TGTGCCTGGAGCATTCTGACAGGGGTTAATTCACCCCTCCACTTT. The variable domain in full, with the rest retrieved from reference TRBV30 and TRBJ1-6, is SQTIHQWPATLVQPVGSPLSLECTVEGTSNPNLYWYRQAAGRGLQLLFYSVGIGQISSEVPQNLSASRPQDRQFILSSKKLLLSDSGFYLCAWSILTGVNSPLHFGNGTRLTVT.

In its sample, this clone was seen once. CDR3 DNA sequence: TGTGCCATCAGTCACCCGGGACGTCAAGAGACCCAGTACTTC. Translation: CAISHPGRQETQYF. The V and J genes are TRBV10-3 and TRBJ2-5, with D perhaps matching TRBD1 or TRBD2 (5 bases each). Between the trimmed V and J ends, which lost 5 bases and 2 bases, there was a span of 12 bases. The CDR3 loop spans 14 amino acids. Per the germline V gene, CDR1 is ENHRY and CDR2 is SYGVKD.

The rearrangement joins TRBV7-9 to TRBJ2-1; the match to TRBD2 covers 10 bases. CDR3 length: 15 residues. Germline assignment: CDR1 SEHNR and CDR2 FQNEAQ (reference sequence). The junction had 4 bases not matched to a gene; V was cut back by 3 bases and J by 5 bases. The CDR3: CASSLSGRANNEQFF. Written as DNA, the CDR3 is TGTGCCAGCAGCTTGAGCGGGAGGGCCAACAATGAGCAGTTCTTC.

The chain is built from TRBV25-1 and TRBJ1-2; weak D call: TRBD1 (5 bases). The CDR3 totals 11 residues. CDR1 and CDR2 (germline): MGHDK, SYGVNS. Trimming removed 7 bases from V and 4 bases from J, with 7 bases in between. The CDR3 bases are TGTGCCAGCAAAAGGGGCTATGGCTACACCTTC. Its translation is CASKRGYGYTF.

This clone counts as medium-sized. The chain is built from TRBV9 and TRBJ1-1; 8 bases match TRBD1. There are 14 residues in the CDR3. V was clipped by 4 bases and J by 4 bases; unmatched bases: 6. The germline CDR1 and CDR2 sequences are SGDLS and YYNGEE. The chain's CDR3 is CASSTGQGGTEAFF. CDR3 in DNA: TGTGCCAGCAGCACCGGACAGGGAGGCACTGAAGCTTTCTTT.

This rearrangement joins TRBV11-2 to TRBJ2-1; 7 nucleotides match TRBD1. The germline gives CDR1 SGHAT, CDR2 FQNNGV. J lost 4 bases, V lost 5 bases, and 8 bases had no gene match. CDR3 size: 15 residues. The CDR3 DNA is TGTGCCAGCAGCGGGGGACAGCAAAATTACAATGAGCAGTTCTTC. This codes for CASSGGQQNYNEQFF.

Note on this clone: Other DNA sequences in the same sample also yield this CDR3. The chain couples TRBV5-6 to TRBJ1-5; 7 positions agree with TRBD1. The CDR3 loop spans 18 amino acids. V lost 2 bases to trimming and J lost 0 bases; unmatched junction nucleotides: 11. Germline assignment: CDR1 SGHDT and CDR2 YYEEEE. CDR3 bases: TGTGCCAGCAGCTTAGGGGACAGCCTCCCCTATAGCAATCAGCCCCAGCATTTT. Its translation is CASSLGDSLPYSNQPQHF.

This clone was seen a handful of times. V gene TRBV6-4 combines with J gene TRBJ1-1; D is ambiguous. The CDR3 covers 14 residues. V lost 3 bases and J 1 base, leaving 9 bases between the germline ends. The germline CDR1 and CDR2 sequences are MRHNA and SNTAGT. The CDR3 protein is CASSEGAENTEAFF. In DNA form, the CDR3 reads TGTGCCAGCAGTGAGGGCGCCGAGAACACTGAAGCTTTCTTT.